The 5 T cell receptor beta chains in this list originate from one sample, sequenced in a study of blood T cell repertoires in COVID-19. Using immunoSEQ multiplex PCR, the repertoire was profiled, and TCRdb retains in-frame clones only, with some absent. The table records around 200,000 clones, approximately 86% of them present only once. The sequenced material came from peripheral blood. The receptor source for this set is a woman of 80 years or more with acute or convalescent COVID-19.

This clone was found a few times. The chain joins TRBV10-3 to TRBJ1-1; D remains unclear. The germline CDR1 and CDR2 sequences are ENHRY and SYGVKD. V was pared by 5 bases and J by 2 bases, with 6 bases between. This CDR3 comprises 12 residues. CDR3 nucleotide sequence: TGTGCCATCAGTCGAGAAAACACTGAAGCTTTCTTT. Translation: CAISRENTEAFF.

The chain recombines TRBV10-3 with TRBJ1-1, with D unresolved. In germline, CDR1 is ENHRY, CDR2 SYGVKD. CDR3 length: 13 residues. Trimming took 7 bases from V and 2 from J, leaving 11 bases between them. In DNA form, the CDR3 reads TGTGCCATCACGATAGGAGGCAACACTGAAGCTTTCTTT. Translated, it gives CAITIGGNTEAFF.

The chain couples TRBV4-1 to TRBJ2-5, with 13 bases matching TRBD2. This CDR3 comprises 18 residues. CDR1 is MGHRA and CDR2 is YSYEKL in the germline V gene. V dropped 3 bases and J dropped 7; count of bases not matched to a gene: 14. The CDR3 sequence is CASSHPTTTSGRIGTQYF. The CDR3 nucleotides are TGCGCCAGCAGCCATCCAACCACGACTAGCGGGAGGATAGGGACCCAGTACTTC.

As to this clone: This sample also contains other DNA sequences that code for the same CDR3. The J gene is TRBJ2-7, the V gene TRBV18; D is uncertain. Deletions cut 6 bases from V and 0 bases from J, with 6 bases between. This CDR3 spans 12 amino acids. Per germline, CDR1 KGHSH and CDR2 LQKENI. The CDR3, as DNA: TGTGCCAGCTCCCTAAGCTCCTACGAGCAGTACTTC. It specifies CASSLSSYEQYF.

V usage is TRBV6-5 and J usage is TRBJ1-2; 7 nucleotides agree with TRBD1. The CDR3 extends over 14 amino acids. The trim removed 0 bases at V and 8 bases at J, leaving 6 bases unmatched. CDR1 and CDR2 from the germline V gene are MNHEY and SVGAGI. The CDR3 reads CASSYSKAGGGYTF. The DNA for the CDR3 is TGTGCCAGCAGTTACTCGAAGGCAGGGGGAGGCTACACCTTC.